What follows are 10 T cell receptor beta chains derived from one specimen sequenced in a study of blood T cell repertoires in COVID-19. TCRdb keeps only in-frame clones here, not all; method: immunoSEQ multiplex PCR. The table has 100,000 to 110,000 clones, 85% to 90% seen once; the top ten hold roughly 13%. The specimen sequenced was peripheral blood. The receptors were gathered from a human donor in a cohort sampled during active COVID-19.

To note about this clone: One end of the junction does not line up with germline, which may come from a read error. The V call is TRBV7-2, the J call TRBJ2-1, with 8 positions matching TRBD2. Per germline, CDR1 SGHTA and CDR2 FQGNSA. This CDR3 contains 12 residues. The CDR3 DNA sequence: TGTGCCAGCAGCCCCCGGGGGGGACCTGTGATCTTC. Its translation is CASSPRGGPVIF.

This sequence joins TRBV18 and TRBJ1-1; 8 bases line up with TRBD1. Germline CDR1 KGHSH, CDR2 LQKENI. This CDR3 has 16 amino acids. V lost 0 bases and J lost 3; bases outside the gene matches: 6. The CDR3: CASSPPDRARHTEAFF. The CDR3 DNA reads TGTGCCAGCTCACCACCGGACAGGGCGCGGCACACTGAAGCTTTCTTT.

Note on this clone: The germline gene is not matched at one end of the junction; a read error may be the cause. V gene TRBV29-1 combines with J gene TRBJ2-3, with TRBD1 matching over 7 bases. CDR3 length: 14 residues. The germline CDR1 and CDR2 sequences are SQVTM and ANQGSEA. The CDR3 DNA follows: TGCAGCGCTGAAGGGGGCGTTAGCACAGATACGCAGTATTTT. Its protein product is CSAEGGVSTDTQYF.

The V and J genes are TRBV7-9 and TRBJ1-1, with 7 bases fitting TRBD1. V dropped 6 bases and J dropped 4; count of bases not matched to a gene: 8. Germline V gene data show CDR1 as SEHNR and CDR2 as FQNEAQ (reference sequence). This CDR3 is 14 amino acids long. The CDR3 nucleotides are TGTGCCAGCAGGGACGACAGGGTCAGCACTGAAGCTTTCTTT. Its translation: CASRDDRVSTEAFF.

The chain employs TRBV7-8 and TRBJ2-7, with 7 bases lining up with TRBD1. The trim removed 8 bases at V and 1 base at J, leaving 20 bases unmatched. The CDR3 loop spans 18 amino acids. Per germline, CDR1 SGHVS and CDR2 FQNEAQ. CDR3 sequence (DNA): TGTGCCAGCCGTACATCACCCACTCACAGGGGCGGTTCCTACGAGCAGTACTTC. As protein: CASRTSPTHRGGSYEQYF.

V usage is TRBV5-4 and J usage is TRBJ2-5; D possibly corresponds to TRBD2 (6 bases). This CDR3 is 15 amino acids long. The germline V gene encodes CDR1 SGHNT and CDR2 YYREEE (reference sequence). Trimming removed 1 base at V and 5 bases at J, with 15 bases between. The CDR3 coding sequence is TGTGCCAGCAGCTTGAGTCCTAGCGCTTTGGAGACCCAGTACTTC. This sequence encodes CASSLSPSALETQYF.

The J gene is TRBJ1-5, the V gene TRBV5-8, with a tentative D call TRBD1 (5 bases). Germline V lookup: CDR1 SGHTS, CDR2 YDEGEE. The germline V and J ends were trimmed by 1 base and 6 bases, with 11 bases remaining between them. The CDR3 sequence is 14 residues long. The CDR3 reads CASSLRGRGQPQHF. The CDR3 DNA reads TGTGCCAGCAGCTTGAGGGGAAGAGGTCAGCCCCAGCATTTT.

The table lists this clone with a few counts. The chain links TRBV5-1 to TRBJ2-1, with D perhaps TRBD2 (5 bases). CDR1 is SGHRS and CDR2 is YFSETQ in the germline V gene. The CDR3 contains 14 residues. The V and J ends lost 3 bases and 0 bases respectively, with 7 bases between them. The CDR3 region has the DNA TGCGCCAGCAGCTCCGGAGGCTCCTACAATGAGCAGTTCTTC. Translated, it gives CASSSGGSYNEQFF.

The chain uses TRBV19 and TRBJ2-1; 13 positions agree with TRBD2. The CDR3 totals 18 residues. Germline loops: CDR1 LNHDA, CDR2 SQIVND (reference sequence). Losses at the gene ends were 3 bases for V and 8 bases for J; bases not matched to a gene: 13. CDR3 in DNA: TGTGCCAGTAGTATGGAGTCACTAGCGGGGGGGCTAAGCGATGAGCAGTTCTTC. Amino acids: CASSMESLAGGLSDEQFF.

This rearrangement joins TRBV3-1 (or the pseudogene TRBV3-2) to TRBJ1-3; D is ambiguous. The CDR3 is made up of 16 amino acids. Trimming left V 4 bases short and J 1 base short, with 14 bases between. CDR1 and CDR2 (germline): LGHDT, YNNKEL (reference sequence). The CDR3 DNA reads TGTGCCAGCAGCCTAAGCACCCAGGATTCTGGAAACACCATATATTTT. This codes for CASSLSTQDSGNTIYF.